Below, 4 T cell receptor beta chains from the same sample are listed, as sequenced in a study of T cells expressing NK-cell markers. Each CDR3 protein gets one entry in TCRdb, which reprocessed the 5' RACE reads and gives no DNA. This listing includes under 500,000 distinct CDR3 sequences. Sequencing was done on a sample of blood T cells: a sorted CD56 or NKG2C T cell subset, CD4+ or CD8+ T cells, or bulk PBMC T cells (not recorded which). Source of these receptors: a woman aged 18-70 years in good health.

This chain links TRBV5-5 with TRBJ2-1. The CDR3 covers 14 residues. Germline V gene lookup returns CDR1 SGHKS and CDR2 YYEKEE (reference sequence). CDR3: CASKAGGAYNEQFF.

The chain carries TRBV15 and TRBJ1-5; TCRdb reports TRBD1, a call that lacks DNA to check it against. Germline lookup yields CDR1 LNHNV and CDR2 YYDKDF (reference sequence). The CDR3 runs 15 residues. The chain's CDR3 is CATSLGGTGKQPQHF.

The chain couples TRBV2 to TRBJ1-5; TCRdb picks TRBD1, but there is no DNA to check that call. This CDR3 is 14 amino acids long. Germline-derived CDR1 and CDR2 are SNHLY and FYNNEI. The CDR3 sequence: CASSPGPVGEPQHF.

The rearrangement uses TRBV7-2 and TRBJ2-7; TCRdb designates TRBD1, a call that cannot be tested without DNA. CDR3 length: 14 residues. The germline CDR1 and CDR2 sequences are SGHTA and FQGNSA. The CDR3 here is CASSYRDNSYEQYF.